Listed below are T cell receptor beta chains from one sample, sequenced in a study of spatial heterogeneity in lung cancer. Each CDR3 protein is one row after TCRdb ran MiXCR on the 5' RACE reads. The table includes about 43,000 distinct CDR3 sequences, 22% detected once. Source: PBMCs, taken at follow-up. The receptors were sampled from a female donor with early-stage non-small cell lung cancer. Each CDR3 is given without its conserved first and last residue.

v_call	cdr3_aa
TRBV28	ASSPAYEQY
TRBV6-5	ATNGNEGNTGELF
TRBV5-1	ASSLDETQY
TRBV29-1	SARVTGANYGYT
TRBV6-1	ASSEGRGRGNTEAF
TRBV11-2	ASSTYRGRETQY
TRBV7-9	ASSLIQGQETQY
TRBV18	ASSPPGTGQNTIY
TRBV11-2	ASSSRNRGLSRLAIVGTQY
TRBV5-6	ASRDAGGFGEQY
TRBV15	ATSRAYDTSEQY
TRBV7-2	ASVPRHYQETQY
TRBV9	ASSPRGLSYEQY
TRBV28	ASSLTAQEQF
TRBV19	ASSMAAREDTQY
TRBV2	ASRSGFVGTGELF
TRBV7-9	ASSLDPDSRGYT
TRBV20-1	SHIRLAEIYEQY
TRBV12-3/TRBV12-4	ASSSTGTGISPLH
TRBV12-3/TRBV12-4	ASRTRTEAF
TRBV7-2	ASTHPRDTYNEQF
TRBV5-5	ASSEVTGKETQY
TRBV12-3/TRBV12-4	ASSLGGTANYGYT
TRBV20-1	SARGGGPNQPQH
TRBV9	ASSVATGYAGGYNEQF
TRBV5-5	ASSPYTGGGYTEAF
TRBV10-3	AISETLSRPD
TRBV29-1	SVDSQGQGYT
TRBV3-1	ASIYNNEQF
TRBV5-4	ASSLDIDTQY
TRBV7-3	ASSSRLAGYNEQF
TRBV6-2/TRBV6-3	ASRMSGSRGNTEAF
TRBV6-1	ASAARETQY
TRBV7-3	ASSLRSSGYNEQF
TRBV7-2	ASSLAVTGFEAF
TRBV11-1	ASSRTSGLSNEQF
TRBV6-1	ASSESSTGANPYGYT
TRBV19	ASSMAQSGGEQY
TRBV10-3	AIVRGPSTDTQY
TRBV12-3/TRBV12-4	ASSRDVGDQPQH
TRBV10-3	AISRQGTYNEQF
TRBV27	ASSFLINTGELF
TRBV11-2	ASSFSGEGIGYT
TRBV27	ASSLRGDRGLHYGYT
TRBV7-2	ASRKGRVDEQF
TRBV5-4	ASSRTSYEQY
TRBV6-5	ASSWTGGSQPQH
TRBV7-9	ASSYPIRAGWEETQY
TRBV6-1	ASSVWQDSGNTIY
TRBV5-4	ASRGWTLNTEAF
TRBV10-3	AITADRENTEAF